The 7 T cell receptor beta chains in this list originate from one sample, sequenced in a study of T cell repertoires in cytomegalovirus infection. TCRdb ran MiXCR on the reads and lists one entry per CDR3 protein. The table has 700,000 to 900,000 distinct CDR3 sequences, roughly 28% seen once. No antigen has been identified for these receptors. The source material was cultured CD8+ T cells from PBMCs, sampled from culture after CMV antigen stimulation. The receptors here all came from a human donor in good health (CMV status not recorded). Some clones in this sample may be carry-over from other donors' samples.

The rearrangement joins TRBV6-4 to TRBJ2-2; no definite D call. CDR3 length: 15 residues. V lost 3 bases to trimming and J lost 1 base, with 9 bases between them. Germline lookup yields CDR1 MRHNA and CDR2 SNTAGT. CDR3 in amino acids: CASSELPGNTGELFF. For the CDR3, the DNA is TGTGCCAGCAGTGAACTTCCAGGGAACACCGGGGAGCTGTTTTTT.

This chain links TRBV7-9 with TRBJ2-1, with TRBD2 matching 12 bases. Per the germline V gene, CDR1 is SEHNR and CDR2 is FQNEAQ (reference sequence). The CDR3 contains 16 residues. Germline trimming cut 2 bases from V and 8 bases from J; bases unmatched to any gene: 7. The CDR3 spells CASSLRLAGVRDEQFF. The CDR3 bases are TGTGCCAGCAGCTTAAGACTAGCGGGGGTTCGGGATGAGCAGTTCTTC.

This clonotype has a handful of counts. The V and J genes are TRBV7-9 and TRBJ2-3; 9 bases agree with TRBD2. Germline V gives CDR1 SEHNR, CDR2 FQNEAQ (reference sequence). The CDR3 sequence is 16 residues long. The trim removed 4 bases at V and 2 bases at J, leaving 7 bases unmatched. CDR3 loop: CASSYLTSGFTDTQYF. The CDR3 DNA is TGTGCCAGCAGCTATCTCACTAGCGGGTTCACAGATACGCAGTATTTT. Full variable domain (rest looked up from reference TRBV7-9 and TRBJ2-3): DTGVSQNPRHKITKRGQNVTFRCDPISEHNRLYWYRQTLGQGPEFLTYFQNEAQLEKSRLLSDRFSAERPKGSFSTLEIQRTEQGDSAMYLCASSYLTSGFTDTQYFGPGTRLTVL.

This clonotype was seen more than once but under ten times. The rearrangement uses TRBV6-5 and TRBJ2-2, with D hard to call. Between the trimmed V and J ends, which lost 2 bases and 5 bases, there was a span of 9 bases. Germline V gives CDR1 MNHEY, CDR2 SVGAGI. The CDR3 sequence is 14 residues long. Here the CDR3 DNA reads TGTGCCAGCAGTTACATGGTTGTTACCGGGGAGCTGTTTTTT. Translated, it gives CASSYMVVTGELFF.

The V gene is TRBV7-6, the J gene TRBJ2-1; D call uncertain. V was trimmed by 1 base and J by 3 bases, leaving 10 bases between them. This CDR3 is 15 amino acids long. Germline values: CDR1 SGHVS, CDR2 FNYEAQ. In DNA form, the CDR3 reads TGTGCCAGCAGCTTAGGTGTGACACTCTACAATGAGCAGTTCTTC. Encoded protein: CASSLGVTLYNEQFF.

This clonotype was detected a few times. The genes are TRBV6-2 or TRBV6-3 and TRBJ2-3; TRBD2 matches 7 bases. This CDR3 has 13 residues. V was pared by 8 bases and J by 0 bases, with 2 bases of the junction left unmatched. The germline CDR1 and CDR2 sequences are MNHEY and SVGEGT. The CDR3 sequence is CASGGGSTDTQYF. CDR3 in DNA: TGTGCCAGCGGGGGGGGAAGCACAGATACGCAGTATTTT.

This clonotype was seen a few times. This chain links TRBV7-6 with TRBJ2-7; tentative D call: TRBD2 (5 bases). Trimming stripped 5 bases from V and 6 bases from J, with 14 bases between. Germline V lookup: CDR1 SGHVS, CDR2 FNYEAQ. The CDR3 loop spans 13 amino acids. CDR3 residues: CASSPGRLGEQYV. Here the CDR3 DNA reads TGTGCCAGCAGCCCGGGAAGGTTGGGCGAGCAGTACGTC.